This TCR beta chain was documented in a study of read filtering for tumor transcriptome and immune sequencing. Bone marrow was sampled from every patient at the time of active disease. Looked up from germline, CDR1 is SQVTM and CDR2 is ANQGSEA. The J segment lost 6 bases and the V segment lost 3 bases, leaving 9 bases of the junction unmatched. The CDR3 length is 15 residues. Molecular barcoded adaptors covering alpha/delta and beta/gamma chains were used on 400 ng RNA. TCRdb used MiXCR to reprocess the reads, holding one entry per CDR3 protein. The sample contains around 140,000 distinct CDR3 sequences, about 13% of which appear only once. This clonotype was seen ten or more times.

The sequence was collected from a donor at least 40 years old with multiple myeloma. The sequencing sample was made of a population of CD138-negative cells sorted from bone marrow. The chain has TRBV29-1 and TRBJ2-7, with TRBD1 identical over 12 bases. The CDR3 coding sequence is TGCAGCGTTGATGGCGGCCGGGACAGGGGGCTCGAGCAGTACTTC. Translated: CSVDGGRDRGLEQYF.